Ten or more counts support the clone carrying this T cell receptor (beta chain). The antigen is unknown. This sample was included in a study of blood T cells in healthy people across ages. At least 6 million PBMCs were isolated per sample. This CDR3 has 13 residues. Trimming pared 4 bases from V and 5 bases from J, leaving 12 bases between. The V gene's germline CDR1 is LGHDT and CDR2 YNNKEL (reference sequence). With a J-beta primer mix and a sample-barcoded 5' primer, a second PCR ran about 7 to 11 cycles. Paired-end reads containing CDR3 totaled no fewer than 2.5 million for each sample. TCRdb reprocessed the 5' RACE reads with MiXCR, giving one entry per CDR3 protein. The sample carries approximately 850,000 distinct CDR3 sequences, under 45% recorded once. Overall study results and limits: Measured against age, TCR beta diversity per million T cells decreased in a roughly linear manner. It was found that TCR beta diversity correlated strongly with the percentage of naive T cells.

Sequences were obtained from blood. This clonotype originated in a man aged 55 to 70 in good health. V usage is TRBV3-1 and J usage is TRBJ2-7, with D perhaps matching TRBD2 (5 bases). The CDR3 region is CASSRASGNEQYF. As DNA, the CDR3 is TGTGCCAGCAGCCGGGCGTCCGGGAACGAGCAGTACTTC.